The 5 T cell receptor beta chains below were found in one sample sequenced in a study of shared clonotypes between healthy human individuals. Only in-frame clones appear in the TCRdb table, and some are missing; sequencing was by immunoSEQ multiplex PCR. The sample has about 2.4 million clones; over 85% are singletons. Input material: naive CD4+ T cells from PBMCs. The subset denotes: CD45RA+ positively selected. The receptor set was obtained from a man between 18 and 35 years old in good health. Some clones in this sample may be carry-over from other donors' samples.

V gene TRBV9 combines with J gene TRBJ2-6; D possibly corresponds to TRBD2 (7 bases). The V gene lost 4 bases and the J gene lost 4 bases, with 15 bases spanning the gap. This CDR3 contains 16 residues. Germline V gene data show CDR1 as SGDLS and CDR2 as YYNGEE. The CDR3 region has the DNA TGTGCCAGCAGCCCCATCGCGGGGGCCGGGGCCAACGTCCTGACTTTC. Its protein product is CASSPIAGAGANVLTF.

This clone was found a few times. V gene TRBV28 combines with J gene TRBJ2-5; D perhaps matches TRBD1 (6 bases). From germline, CDR1 is MDHEN and CDR2 SYDVKM. The CDR3 extends over 12 amino acids. V dropped 10 bases and J dropped 5 bases, with 14 bases sitting between them. Here the CDR3 DNA reads TGTGCCACCCAGGGGATACACGAGACCCAGTACTTC. This gives the protein CATQGIHETQYF.

This clone was picked up one time. V gene TRBV7-3 combines with J gene TRBJ2-3; D is possibly TRBD1 (5 bases). V lost 5 bases to trimming and J lost 0 bases, with 9 bases between them. The germline V gene has CDR1 SGHTA and CDR2 FQGTGA. CDR3 length: 14 residues. CDR3 loop: CASSRQTSTDTQYF. In DNA, the CDR3 is TGTGCCAGCAGCCGACAGACTAGCACAGATACGCAGTATTTT.

The chain links TRBV6-6 to TRBJ2-7; D is possibly TRBD1 (5 bases). Trimming removed 5 bases from V and 6 bases from J, with 20 bases in between. The CDR3 sequence is 15 residues long. The germline gives CDR1 MNHNY, CDR2 SVGAGI (reference sequence). The CDR3 is CASSNGVQGGREQYF. Written as DNA, the CDR3 is TGTGCCAGCAGTAATGGGGTTCAGGGCGGTCGCGAGCAGTACTTC.

The chain has TRBV7-3 and TRBJ1-3; no clear D gene. CDR1 and CDR2 from the germline V gene are SGHTA and FQGTGA. The V end lost 2 bases, the J end lost 1 base, and 12 bases lay between the germline ends. The CDR3 contains 16 residues. The CDR3 region is CASSLGPPGSGNTIYF. As DNA, the CDR3 is TGTGCCAGCAGCTTAGGCCCCCCAGGTTCTGGAAACACCATATATTTT.